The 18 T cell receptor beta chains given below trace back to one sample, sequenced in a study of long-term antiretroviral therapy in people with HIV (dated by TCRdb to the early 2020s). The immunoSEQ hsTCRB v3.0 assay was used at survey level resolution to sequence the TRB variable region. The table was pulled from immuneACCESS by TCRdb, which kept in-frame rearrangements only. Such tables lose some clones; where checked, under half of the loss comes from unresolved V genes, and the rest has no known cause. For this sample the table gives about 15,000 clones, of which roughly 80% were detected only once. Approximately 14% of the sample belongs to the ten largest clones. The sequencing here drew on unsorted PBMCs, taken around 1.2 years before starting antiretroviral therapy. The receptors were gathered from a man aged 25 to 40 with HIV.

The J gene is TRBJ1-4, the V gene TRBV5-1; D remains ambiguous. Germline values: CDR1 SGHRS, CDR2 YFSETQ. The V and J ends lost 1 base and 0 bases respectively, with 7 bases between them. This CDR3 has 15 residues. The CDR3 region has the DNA TGCGCCAGCAGCTTGTACGGTACAACTAATGAAAAACTGTTTTTT. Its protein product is CASSLYGTTNEKLFF.

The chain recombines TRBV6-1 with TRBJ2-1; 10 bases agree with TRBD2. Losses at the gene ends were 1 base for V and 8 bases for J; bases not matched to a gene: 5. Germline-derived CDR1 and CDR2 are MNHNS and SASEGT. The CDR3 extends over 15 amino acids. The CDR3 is CASSEGSGGQDEQFF. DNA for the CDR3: TGTGCCAGCAGTGAAGGTAGCGGGGGGCAAGATGAGCAGTTCTTC.

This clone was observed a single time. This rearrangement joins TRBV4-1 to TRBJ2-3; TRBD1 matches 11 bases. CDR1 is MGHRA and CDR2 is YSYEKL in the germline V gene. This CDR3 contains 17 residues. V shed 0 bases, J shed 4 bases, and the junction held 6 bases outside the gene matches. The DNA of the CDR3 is TGCGCCAGCAGCCAAGACCCGGGACAGGGGGTTGCAGATACGCAGTATTTT. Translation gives CASSQDPGQGVADTQYF.

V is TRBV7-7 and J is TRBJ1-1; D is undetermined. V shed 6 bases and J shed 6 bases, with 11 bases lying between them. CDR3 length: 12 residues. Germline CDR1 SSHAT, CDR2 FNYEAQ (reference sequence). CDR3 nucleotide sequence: TGTGCCAGCAGTCGAGAGAGTTCTGAAGCTTTCTTT. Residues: CASSRESSEAFF.

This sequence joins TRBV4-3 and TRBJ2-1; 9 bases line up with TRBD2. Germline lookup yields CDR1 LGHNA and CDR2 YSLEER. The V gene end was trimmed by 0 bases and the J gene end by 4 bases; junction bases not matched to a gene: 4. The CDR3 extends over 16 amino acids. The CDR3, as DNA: TGCGCCAGCAGCCAAGATGGTAGCGGGAGTTACAATGAGCAGTTCTTC. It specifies CASSQDGSGSYNEQFF.

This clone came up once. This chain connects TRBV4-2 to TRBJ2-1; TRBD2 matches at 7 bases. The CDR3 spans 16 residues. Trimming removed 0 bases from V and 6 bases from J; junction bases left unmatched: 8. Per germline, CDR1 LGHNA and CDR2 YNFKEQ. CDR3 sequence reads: CASSQEPSGTRNEQFF. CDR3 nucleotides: TGTGCCAGCAGCCAAGAGCCCAGCGGGACCCGCAATGAGCAGTTCTTC.

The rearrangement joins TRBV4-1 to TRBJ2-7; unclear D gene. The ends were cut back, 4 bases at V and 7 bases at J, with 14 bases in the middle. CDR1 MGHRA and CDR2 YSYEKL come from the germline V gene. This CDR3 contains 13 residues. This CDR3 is CASSPFSRGEQYF. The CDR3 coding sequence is TGCGCCAGCAGCCCCTTCTCCCGCGGAGAGCAGTACTTC.

CDR3 DNA: TGTGCCAGCAGGCCCGTCGCCGGGGGGGGCAGCACAGATACGCAGTATTTT. Translating it yields CASRPVAGGGSTDTQYF. The rearrangement links TRBV6-4 to TRBJ2-3; 8 nucleotides align to TRBD2. The CDR3 sequence is 17 residues long. The V gene end was trimmed by 6 bases and the J gene end by 0 bases; junction bases not matched to a gene: 11. Germline-derived CDR1 and CDR2 are MRHNA and SNTAGT.

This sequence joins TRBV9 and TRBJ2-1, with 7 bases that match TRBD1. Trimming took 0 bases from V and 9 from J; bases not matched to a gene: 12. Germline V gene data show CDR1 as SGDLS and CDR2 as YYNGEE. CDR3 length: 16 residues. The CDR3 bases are TGTGCCAGCAGCGTAGTCTTAGGGGGCTTGGACGGTGAGCAGTTCTTC. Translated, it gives CASSVVLGGLDGEQFF.

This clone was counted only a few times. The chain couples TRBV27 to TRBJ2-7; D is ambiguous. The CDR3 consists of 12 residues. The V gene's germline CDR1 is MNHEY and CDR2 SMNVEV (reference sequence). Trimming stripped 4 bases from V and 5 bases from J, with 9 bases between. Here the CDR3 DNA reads TGTGCCAGCAGTTCCGCAGGCGACGAGCAGTACTTC. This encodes CASSSAGDEQYF.

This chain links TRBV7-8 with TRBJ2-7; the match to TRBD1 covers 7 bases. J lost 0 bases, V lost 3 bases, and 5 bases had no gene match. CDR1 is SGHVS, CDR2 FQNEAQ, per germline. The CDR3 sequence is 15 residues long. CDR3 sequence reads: CASSFRDSDSYEQYF. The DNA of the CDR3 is TGTGCCAGCAGCTTCCGGGACAGCGACTCCTACGAGCAGTACTTC.

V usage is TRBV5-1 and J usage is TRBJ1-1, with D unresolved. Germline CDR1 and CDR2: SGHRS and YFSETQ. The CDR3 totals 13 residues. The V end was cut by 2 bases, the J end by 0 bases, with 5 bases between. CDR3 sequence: CASSFVMNTEAFF. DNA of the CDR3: TGCGCCAGCAGCTTCGTCATGAACACTGAAGCTTTCTTT.

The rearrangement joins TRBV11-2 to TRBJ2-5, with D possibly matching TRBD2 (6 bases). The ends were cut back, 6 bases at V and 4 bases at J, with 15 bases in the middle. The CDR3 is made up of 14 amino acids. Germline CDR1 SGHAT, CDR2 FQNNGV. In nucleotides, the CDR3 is TGTGCCAGCAGTCTAGGTGGGGGGAGAGAGACCCAGTACTTC. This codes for CASSLGGGRETQYF.

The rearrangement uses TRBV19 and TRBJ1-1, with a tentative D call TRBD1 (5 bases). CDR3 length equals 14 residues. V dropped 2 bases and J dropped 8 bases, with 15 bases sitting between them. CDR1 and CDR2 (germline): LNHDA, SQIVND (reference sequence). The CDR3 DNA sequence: TGTGCCAGTAGTATAAGACAGATCGCGCCGGAAGCTTTCTTT. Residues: CASSIRQIAPEAFF. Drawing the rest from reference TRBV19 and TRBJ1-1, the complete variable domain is DGGITQSPKYLFRKEGQNVTLSCEQNLNHDAMYWYRQDPGQGLRLIYYSQIVNDFQKGDIAEGYSVSREKKESFPLTVTSAQKNPTAFYLCASSIRQIAPEAFFGQGTRLTVV.

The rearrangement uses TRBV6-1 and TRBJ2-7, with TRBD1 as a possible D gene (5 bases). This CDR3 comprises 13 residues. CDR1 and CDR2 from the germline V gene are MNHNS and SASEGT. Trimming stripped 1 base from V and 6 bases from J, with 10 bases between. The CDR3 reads CASSEVRGFEQYF. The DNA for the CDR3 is TGTGCCAGCAGTGAAGTTAGGGGCTTCGAGCAGTACTTC.

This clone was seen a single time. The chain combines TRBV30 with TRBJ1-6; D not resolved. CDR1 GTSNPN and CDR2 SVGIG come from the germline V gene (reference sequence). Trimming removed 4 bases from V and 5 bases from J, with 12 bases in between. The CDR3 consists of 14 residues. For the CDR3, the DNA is TGTGCCTGGAATTCGTATGTAAATAATTCACCCCTCCACTTT. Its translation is CAWNSYVNNSPLHF.

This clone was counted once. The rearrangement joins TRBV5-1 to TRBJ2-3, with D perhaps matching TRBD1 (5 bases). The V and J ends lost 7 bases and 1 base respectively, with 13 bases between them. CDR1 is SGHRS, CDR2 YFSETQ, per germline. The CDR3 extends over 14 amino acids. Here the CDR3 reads CASQGAEGTDTQYF. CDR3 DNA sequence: TGCGCCAGCCAAGGGGCTGAGGGCACAGATACGCAGTATTTT.

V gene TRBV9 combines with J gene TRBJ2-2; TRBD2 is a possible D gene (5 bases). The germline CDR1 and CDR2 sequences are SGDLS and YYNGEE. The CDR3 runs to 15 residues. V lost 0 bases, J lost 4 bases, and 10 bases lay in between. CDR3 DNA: TGTGCCAGCAGCGTAGAAGGAGGATTCACCGGGGAGCTGTTTTTT. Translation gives CASSVEGGFTGELFF.